This TCR beta chain was recovered during a study of high-grade serous ovarian cancer treatment subgroups. Tumor samples were obtained before definitive surgery or chemotherapy. Germline CDR1 and CDR2: SEHNR and FQNEAQ (reference sequence). The CDR3 loop spans 15 amino acids. The V end lost 4 bases, the J end lost 7 bases, and 14 bases lay between the germline ends. Turning to this clone: The antigen remains unidentified.

Assay used: immunoSEQ multiplex PCR; TCRdb lists only in-frame clones, some missing. The repertoire has under 30,000 clones, 84% of them found once; the top ten carry around 2.3%. Regarding the study as a whole: Different patients shared almost no repertoire; same-patient tumors shared about 0.11 to 0.85. These tumor repertoires lack spatial information from bulk sequencing. Clonal relatedness tracked neoantigen level, and by trend copy number and mutation load. Only CDR3 was analyzed; CDR1 and CDR2 were not.

This rearrangement joins TRBV7-9 to TRBJ1-6; TRBD1 might be the D (6 bases). This receptor was identified in a human donor with high-grade serous ovarian cancer. The sequencing sample was made of tumor tissue. The CDR3 here is CASSWTTGSNSPLHF. The CDR3 nucleotides read TGTGCCAGCAGCTGGACGACAGGATCCAATTCACCCCTCCACTTT.